The 8 T cell receptor beta chains below all came from one sample that was sequenced in a study of beta chain features in type 1 diabetes. The study's findings and limits: Shortening that was moderate but significant affected the TCRB CDR3s of Type 1 diabetes patients in all four CD4+ subsets.

These receptors have no identified antigens. Expressed TCRB transcripts were sequenced, since all the RNA that had been isolated was reverse transcribed. Method: immunoSEQ multiplex PCR; TCRdb's copy keeps in-frame clones and lacks some. Here the sample spans over 200,000 clones, about a tenth being singletons. The sample consisted of naive CD4+ T cells from blood. All receptors come from a young man with type 1 diabetes.

V and J are TRBV29-1 and TRBJ1-2; tentatively, D is TRBD1 (6 bases). Germline V CDR1 and CDR2: SQVTM, ANQGSEA. The CDR3 runs 16 residues. Trimming took off 0 bases at V and 6 bases at J, with 20 bases between the two ends. The CDR3 is CSVEDSPNTGLDGYTF. The CDR3 nucleotides read TGCAGCGTTGAAGATTCCCCTAATACAGGGTTAGATGGCTACACCTTC.

This clone was counted a few times. The gene calls are TRBV6-5 and TRBJ2-7; 10 nucleotides line up with TRBD2. The V gene end was trimmed by 5 bases and the J gene end by 2 bases; junction bases not matched to a gene: 6. The CDR3 has 15 amino acids. CDR1 is MNHEY, CDR2 SVGAGI, per germline. CDR3: CASSALSGGAYEQYF. CDR3 in DNA: TGTGCCAGCAGTGCCTTGAGCGGGGGGGCCTACGAGCAGTACTTC.

The chain carries TRBV4-1 and TRBJ1-6; D remains ambiguous. This CDR3 comprises 16 residues. The germline gives CDR1 MGHRA, CDR2 YSYEKL. The germline V and J ends were trimmed by 2 bases and 9 bases, with 17 bases remaining between them. The CDR3 DNA is TGCGCCAGCAGCCAACGCGATCTGAGGGAAGCTTCACCCCTCCACTTT. Encoded protein: CASSQRDLREASPLHF.

This clone was counted between two and nine times. The chain employs TRBV11-2 and TRBJ2-3; D remains unclear. V lost 1 base and J 1 base, leaving 9 bases between the germline ends. The CDR3 runs 15 residues. Germline V lookup: CDR1 SGHAT, CDR2 FQNNGV. The CDR3, as DNA: TGTGCCAGCAGCTTAGTTGGCAGGCGCACAGATACGCAGTATTTT. This encodes CASSLVGRRTDTQYF. The full variable domain, in which reference TRBV11-2 and TRBJ2-3 provide the parts outside the CDR3, is EAGVAQSPRYKIIEKRQSVAFWCNPISGHATLYWYQQILGQGPKLLIQFQNNGVVDDSQLPKDRFSAERLKGVDSTLKIQPAKLEDSAVYLCASSLVGRRTDTQYFGPGTRLTVL.

A few counts support this clone. This chain uses TRBV28 with TRBJ1-2; D is perhaps TRBD1 (6 bases). Germline V gene sequence: CDR1 MDHEN, CDR2 SYDVKM. This CDR3 has 12 residues. V lost 6 bases and J lost 9, with 14 bases in between. Written as DNA, the CDR3 is TGTGCCAGCAGACCCCAGGGGAACCGCTACACCTTC. Its translation: CASRPQGNRYTF.

The gene calls are TRBV27 and TRBJ1-5; D perhaps matches TRBD1 (5 bases). Germline CDR1 reads MNHEY; CDR2 reads SMNVEV (reference sequence). The CDR3 is made up of 14 amino acids. Trimming left V 3 bases short and J 2 bases short, with 8 bases between. The chain's CDR3 is CASSFEGGNQPQHF. DNA of the CDR3: TGTGCCAGCAGTTTTGAAGGGGGCAATCAGCCCCAGCATTTT.

This clone has more than one count but fewer than ten. The genes are TRBV7-2 and TRBJ2-3, with 11 bases matching TRBD2. This CDR3 spans 18 amino acids. Germline loops: CDR1 SGHTA, CDR2 FQGNSA. The trim removed 0 bases at V and 0 bases at J, leaving 5 bases unmatched. The CDR3 is CASSLALTSGASTDTQYF. In nucleotides, the CDR3 is TGTGCCAGCAGCTTAGCGTTGACTAGCGGGGCTAGCACAGATACGCAGTATTTT. The whole variable domain, filled in from reference TRBV7-2 and TRBJ2-3, reads GAGVSQSPSNKVTEKGKDVELRCDPISGHTALYWYRQSLGQGLEFLIYFQGNSAPDKSGLPSDRFSAERTGGSVSTLTIQRTQQEDSAVYLCASSLALTSGASTDTQYFGPGTRLTVL.

The chain carries TRBV5-6 and TRBJ2-1; a weak D match, TRBD1 (6 bases). Trimming removed 0 bases at V and 8 bases at J, with 9 bases between. The length of the CDR3 is 13 residues. CDR1 is SGHDT and CDR2 is YYEEEE in the germline V gene. This CDR3 reads CASSLVGGDEQFF. The CDR3 DNA sequence: TGTGCCAGCAGCTTGGTTGGGGGCGATGAGCAGTTCTTC.